This TCR beta chain is drawn from a study of a mutant IDH1 vaccine in newly diagnosed glioma. Study-wide context: Onset of vaccination occurred 4-6 weeks following radiotherapy alone, or with temozolomide cycles. Patients' prior therapy spanned radiotherapy, temozolomide, or both; most underwent both. General study points: Vaccination induced immune responses in 93.3% of patients.

Some clones are missing from TCRdb's copy, which holds only in-frame ones; the method was immunoSEQ multiplex PCR. The sample carries tens of thousands of clones, about three quarters recorded once. Indicated time point: week 11, during vaccination. The content of each vaccine dose was 300 ug of mutant IDH1 20-mer peptide, and topical imiquimod accompanied it. Donor diagnoses consisted of new WHO grade 3 or 4 IDH1-mutant, ATRX-lost astrocytomas. This clone was observed a few times. Antigen: not known. This CDR3 comprises 13 residues. Trimming removed 3 bases at V and 3 bases at J, with 11 bases between. CDR1 SQVTM and CDR2 ANQGSEA come from the germline V gene.

The chain uses TRBV29-1 and TRBJ1-1; a weak D match, TRBD1 (6 bases). Here the sequenced sample was peripheral blood mononuclear cells (PBMCs), taken from a glioma patient whose treatment included an IDH1 peptide vaccine. This clonotype was obtained from a man younger than 35 with glioma. Some clones in this sample may be carry-over from other donors' samples. The CDR3 DNA reads as TGCAGCGTTGACGGCAGGGGCGACACTGAAGCTTTCTTT. Amino acids: CSVDGRGDTEAFF.